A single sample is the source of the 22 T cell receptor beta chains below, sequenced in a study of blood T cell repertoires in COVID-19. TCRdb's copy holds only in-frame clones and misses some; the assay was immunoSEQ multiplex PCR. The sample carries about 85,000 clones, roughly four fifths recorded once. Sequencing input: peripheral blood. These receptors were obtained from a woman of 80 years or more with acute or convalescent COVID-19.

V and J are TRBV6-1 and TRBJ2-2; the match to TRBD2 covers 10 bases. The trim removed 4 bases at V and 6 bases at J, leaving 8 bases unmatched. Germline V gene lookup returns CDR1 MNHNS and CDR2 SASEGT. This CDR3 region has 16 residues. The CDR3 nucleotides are TGTGCCAGCAGTGCCCCCGGGACTAGCGTTTCCGGGGAGCTGTTTTTT. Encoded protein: CASSAPGTSVSGELFF.

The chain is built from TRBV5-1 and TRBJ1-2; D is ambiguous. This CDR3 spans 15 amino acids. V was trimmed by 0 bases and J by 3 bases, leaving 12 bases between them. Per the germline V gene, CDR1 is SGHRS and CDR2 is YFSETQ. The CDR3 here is CASSLGALTDYGYTF. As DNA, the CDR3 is TGCGCCAGCAGCTTGGGGGCCCTCACCGACTATGGCTACACCTTC.

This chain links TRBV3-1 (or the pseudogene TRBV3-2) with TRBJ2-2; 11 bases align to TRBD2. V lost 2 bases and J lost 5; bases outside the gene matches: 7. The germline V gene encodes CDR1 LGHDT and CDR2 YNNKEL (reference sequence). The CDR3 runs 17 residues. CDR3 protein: CASSQTSGGLLTGELFF. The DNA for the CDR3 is TGTGCCAGCAGCCAAACTAGCGGGGGACTCCTGACCGGGGAGCTGTTTTTT.

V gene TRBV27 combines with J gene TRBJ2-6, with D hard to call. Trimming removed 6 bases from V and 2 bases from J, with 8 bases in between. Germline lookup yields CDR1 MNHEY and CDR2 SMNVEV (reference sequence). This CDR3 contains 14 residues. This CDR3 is CASSDRAGANVLTF. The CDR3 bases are TGTGCCAGCAGCGACCGGGCTGGGGCCAACGTCCTGACTTTC.

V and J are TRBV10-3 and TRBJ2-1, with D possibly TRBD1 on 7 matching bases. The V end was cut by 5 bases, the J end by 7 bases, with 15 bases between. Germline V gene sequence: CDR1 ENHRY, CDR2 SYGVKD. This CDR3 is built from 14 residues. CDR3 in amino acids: CAISPQGGENEQFF. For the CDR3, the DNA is TGTGCCATCAGTCCTCAGGGGGGTGAAAATGAGCAGTTCTTC.

CDR3 coding DNA: TGTGCCAGCAGCCAAGATAAGACTTTCTACGAGCAGTACTTC. It is translated as CASSQDKTFYEQYF. V is TRBV3-1 (or the pseudogene TRBV3-2) and J is TRBJ2-7; D uncertain. There are 14 residues in the CDR3. Per germline, CDR1 LGHDT and CDR2 YNNKEL (reference sequence). Trimming removed 0 bases from V and 3 bases from J, with 9 bases in between.

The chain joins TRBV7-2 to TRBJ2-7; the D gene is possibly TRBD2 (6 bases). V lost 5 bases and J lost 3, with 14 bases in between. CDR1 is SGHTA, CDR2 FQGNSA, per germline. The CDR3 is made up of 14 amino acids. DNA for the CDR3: TGTGCCAGCAGCGCCACGGGAGCCAACTACGAGCAGTACTTC. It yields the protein CASSATGANYEQYF.

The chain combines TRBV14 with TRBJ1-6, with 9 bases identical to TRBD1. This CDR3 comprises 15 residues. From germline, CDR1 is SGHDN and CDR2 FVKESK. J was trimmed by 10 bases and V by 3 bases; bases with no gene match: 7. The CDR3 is CASSQAGTGFSPLHF. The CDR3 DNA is TGTGCCAGCAGCCAGGCCGGGACAGGGTTCTCACCCCTCCACTTT. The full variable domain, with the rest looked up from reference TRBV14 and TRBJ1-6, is EAGVTQFPSHSVIEKGQTVTLRCDPISGHDNLYWYRRVMGKEIKFLLHFVKESKQDESGMPNNRFLAERTGGTYSTLKVQPAELEDSGVYFCASSQAGTGFSPLHFGNGTRLTVT.

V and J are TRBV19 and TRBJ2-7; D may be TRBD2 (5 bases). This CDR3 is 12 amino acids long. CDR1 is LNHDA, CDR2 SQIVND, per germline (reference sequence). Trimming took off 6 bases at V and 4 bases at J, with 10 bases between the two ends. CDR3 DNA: TGTGCCAGTAGCCCGACGGGGTACGAGCAGTACTTC. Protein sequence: CASSPTGYEQYF.

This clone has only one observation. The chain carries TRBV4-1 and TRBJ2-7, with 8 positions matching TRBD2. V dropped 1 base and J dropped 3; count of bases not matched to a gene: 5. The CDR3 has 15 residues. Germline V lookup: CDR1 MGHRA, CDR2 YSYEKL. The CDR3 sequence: CASSQVGAGGYEQYF. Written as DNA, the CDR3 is TGCGCCAGCAGCCAAGTTGGGGCGGGGGGCTACGAGCAGTACTTC.

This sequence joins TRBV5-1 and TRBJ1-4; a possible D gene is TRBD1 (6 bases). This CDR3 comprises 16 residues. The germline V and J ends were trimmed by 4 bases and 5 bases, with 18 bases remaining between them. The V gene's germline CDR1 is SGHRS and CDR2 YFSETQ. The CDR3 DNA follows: TGCGCCAGCAGCCTGTGGACAGCCGAAGGGAATGAAAAACTGTTTTTT. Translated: CASSLWTAEGNEKLFF.

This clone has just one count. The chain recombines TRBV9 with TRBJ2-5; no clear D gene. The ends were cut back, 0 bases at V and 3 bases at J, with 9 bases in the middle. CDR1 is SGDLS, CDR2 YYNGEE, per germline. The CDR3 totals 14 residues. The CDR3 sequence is CASSVGLLEETQYF. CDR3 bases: TGTGCCAGCAGCGTAGGTCTCCTAGAAGAGACCCAGTACTTC.

Written as DNA, the CDR3 is TGTGCCAGCAGCTTAGATGGTAGCGGGGGGTGGCCTAAGCAGTTCTTC. Translation: CASSLDGSGGWPKQFF. The V call is TRBV11-2, the J call TRBJ2-1; 10 positions match TRBD2. Looked up from germline, CDR1 is SGHAT and CDR2 is FQNNGV. V dropped 0 bases and J dropped 11; count of bases not matched to a gene: 10. The CDR3 is made up of 16 amino acids.

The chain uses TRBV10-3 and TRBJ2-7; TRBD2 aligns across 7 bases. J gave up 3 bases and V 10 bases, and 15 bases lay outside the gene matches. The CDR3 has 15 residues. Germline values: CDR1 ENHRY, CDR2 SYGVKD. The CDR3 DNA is TGTGCCACCGGGAAAAATCCTAGCGGCAACTACGAGCAGTACTTC. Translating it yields CATGKNPSGNYEQYF.

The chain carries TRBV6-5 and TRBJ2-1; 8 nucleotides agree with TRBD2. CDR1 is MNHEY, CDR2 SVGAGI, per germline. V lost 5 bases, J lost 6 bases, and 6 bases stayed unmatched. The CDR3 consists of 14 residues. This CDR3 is CASSPRSGGNEQFF. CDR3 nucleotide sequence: TGTGCCAGCAGTCCCCGAAGCGGGGGCAATGAGCAGTTCTTC.

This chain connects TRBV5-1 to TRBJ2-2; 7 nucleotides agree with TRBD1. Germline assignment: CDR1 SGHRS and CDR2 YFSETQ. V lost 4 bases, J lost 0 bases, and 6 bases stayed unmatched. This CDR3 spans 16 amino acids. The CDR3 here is CASSLTGTANTGELFF. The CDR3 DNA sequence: TGCGCCAGCAGCCTGACCGGGACAGCGAACACCGGGGAGCTGTTTTTT.

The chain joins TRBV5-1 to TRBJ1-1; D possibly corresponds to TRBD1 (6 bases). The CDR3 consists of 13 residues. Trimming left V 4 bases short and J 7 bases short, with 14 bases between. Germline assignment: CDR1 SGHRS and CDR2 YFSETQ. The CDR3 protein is CASSPNGGIEAFF. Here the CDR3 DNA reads TGCGCCAGCAGCCCCAATGGGGGCATTGAAGCTTTCTTT.

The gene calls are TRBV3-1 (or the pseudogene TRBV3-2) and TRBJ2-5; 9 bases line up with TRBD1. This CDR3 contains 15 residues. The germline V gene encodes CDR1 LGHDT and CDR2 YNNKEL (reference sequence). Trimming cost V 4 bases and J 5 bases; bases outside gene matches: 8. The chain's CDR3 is CASSLRQGDRETQYF. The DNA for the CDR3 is TGTGCCAGCAGCCTTCGACAGGGGGATAGGGAGACCCAGTACTTC.

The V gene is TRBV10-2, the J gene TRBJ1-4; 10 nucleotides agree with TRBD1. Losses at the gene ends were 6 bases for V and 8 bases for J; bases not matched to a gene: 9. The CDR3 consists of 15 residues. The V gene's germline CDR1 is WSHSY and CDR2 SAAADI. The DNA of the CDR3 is TGCGCCAGCAGACCGACAGGGGGCGCAGAGGAAAAACTGTTTTTT. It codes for CASRPTGGAEEKLFF.

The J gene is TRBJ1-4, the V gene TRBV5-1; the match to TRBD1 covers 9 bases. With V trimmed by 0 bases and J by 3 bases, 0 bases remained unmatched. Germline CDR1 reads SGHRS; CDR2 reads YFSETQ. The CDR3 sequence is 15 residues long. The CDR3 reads CASSLGTGANEKLFF. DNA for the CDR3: TGCGCCAGCAGCTTGGGGACAGGGGCTAATGAAAAACTGTTTTTT.

CDR3 nucleotide sequence: TGCAGCGTTCCAGGGGTGAACACTGAAGCTTTCTTT. It translates to CSVPGVNTEAFF. This chain connects TRBV29-1 to TRBJ1-1; D is perhaps TRBD1 (6 bases). CDR1 is SQVTM, CDR2 ANQGSEA, per germline. V lost 5 bases and J lost 0, with 7 bases in between. The CDR3 has 12 residues.

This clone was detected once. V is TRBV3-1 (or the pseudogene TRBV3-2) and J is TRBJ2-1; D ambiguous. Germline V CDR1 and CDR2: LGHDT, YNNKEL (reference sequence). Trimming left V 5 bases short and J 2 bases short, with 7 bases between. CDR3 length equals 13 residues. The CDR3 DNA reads TGTGCCAGCAGCTATCAGGCCTACAATGAGCAGTTCTTC. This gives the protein CASSYQAYNEQFF.